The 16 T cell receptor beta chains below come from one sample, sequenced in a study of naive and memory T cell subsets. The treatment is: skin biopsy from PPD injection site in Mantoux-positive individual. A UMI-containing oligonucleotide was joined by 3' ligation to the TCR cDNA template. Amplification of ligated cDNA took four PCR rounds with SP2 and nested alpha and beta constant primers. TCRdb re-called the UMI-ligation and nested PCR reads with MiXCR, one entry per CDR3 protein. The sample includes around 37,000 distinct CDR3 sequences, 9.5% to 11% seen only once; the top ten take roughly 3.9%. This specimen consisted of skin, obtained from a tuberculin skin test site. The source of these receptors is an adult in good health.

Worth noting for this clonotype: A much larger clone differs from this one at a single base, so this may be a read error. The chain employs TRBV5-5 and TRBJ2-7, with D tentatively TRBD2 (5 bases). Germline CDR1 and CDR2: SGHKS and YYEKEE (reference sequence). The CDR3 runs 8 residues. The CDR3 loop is CAGSGQYF. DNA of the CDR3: TGTGCCGGCAGCGGCCAATACTTC. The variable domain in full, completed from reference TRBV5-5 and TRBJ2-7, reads DAGVTQSPTHLIKTRGQQVTLRCSPISGHKSVSWYQQVLGQGPQFIFQYYEKEERGRGNFPDRFSARQFPNYSSELNVNALLLGDSALYLCAGSGQYFGPGTRLTVT.

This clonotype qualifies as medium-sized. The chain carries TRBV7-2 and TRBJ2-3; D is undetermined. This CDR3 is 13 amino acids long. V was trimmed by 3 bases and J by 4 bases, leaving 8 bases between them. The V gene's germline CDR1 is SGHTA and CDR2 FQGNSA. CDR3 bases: TGTGCCAGCAGCTTGGTAGCAGCAGATACGCAGTATTTT. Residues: CASSLVAADTQYF.

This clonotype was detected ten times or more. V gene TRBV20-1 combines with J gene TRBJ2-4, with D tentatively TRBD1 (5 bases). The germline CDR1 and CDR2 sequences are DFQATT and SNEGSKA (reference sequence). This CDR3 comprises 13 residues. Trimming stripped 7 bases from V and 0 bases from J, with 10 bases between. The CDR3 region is CSVTDLAKNIQYF. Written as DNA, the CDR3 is TGCAGTGTGACAGACTTAGCCAAAAACATTCAGTACTTC.

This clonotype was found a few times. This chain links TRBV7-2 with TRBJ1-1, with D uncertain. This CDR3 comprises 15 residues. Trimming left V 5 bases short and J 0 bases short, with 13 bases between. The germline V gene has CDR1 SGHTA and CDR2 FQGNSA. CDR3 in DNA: TGTGCCAGCAGCCACGACGGACCGATGAACACTGAAGCTTTCTTT. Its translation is CASSHDGPMNTEAFF. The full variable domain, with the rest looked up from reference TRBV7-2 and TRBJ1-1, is GAGVSQSPSNKVTEKGKDVELRCDPISGHTALYWYRQSLGQGLEFLIYFQGNSAPDKSGLPSDRFSAERTGGSVSTLTIQRTQQEDSAVYLCASSHDGPMNTEAFFGQGTRLTVV.

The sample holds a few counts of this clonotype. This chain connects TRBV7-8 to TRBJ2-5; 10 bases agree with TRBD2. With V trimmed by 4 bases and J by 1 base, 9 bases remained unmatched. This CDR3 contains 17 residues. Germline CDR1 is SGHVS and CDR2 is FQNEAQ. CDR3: CASSSGRTSGTQETQYF. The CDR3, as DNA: TGTGCCAGCAGCTCGGGTAGGACTAGCGGAACCCAAGAGACCCAGTACTTC.

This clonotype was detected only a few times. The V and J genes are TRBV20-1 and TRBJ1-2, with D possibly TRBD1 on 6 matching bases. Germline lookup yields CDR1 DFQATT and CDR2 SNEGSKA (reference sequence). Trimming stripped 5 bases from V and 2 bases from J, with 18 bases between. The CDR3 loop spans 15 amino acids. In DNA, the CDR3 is TGCAGTGCTTCTCTCTCCCACAGGGACAACTATGGCTACACCTTC. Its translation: CSASLSHRDNYGYTF.

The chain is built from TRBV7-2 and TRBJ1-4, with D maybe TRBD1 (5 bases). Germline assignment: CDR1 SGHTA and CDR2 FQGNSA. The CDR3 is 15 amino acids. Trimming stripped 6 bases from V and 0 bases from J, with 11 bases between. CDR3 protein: CASRRDGTTNEKLFF. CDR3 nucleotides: TGTGCCAGCAGACGGGACGGAACAACTAATGAAAAACTGTTTTTT.

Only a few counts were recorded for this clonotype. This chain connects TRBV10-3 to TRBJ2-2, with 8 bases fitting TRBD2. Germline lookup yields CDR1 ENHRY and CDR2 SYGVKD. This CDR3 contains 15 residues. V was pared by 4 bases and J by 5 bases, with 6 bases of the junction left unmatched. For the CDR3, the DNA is TGTGCCATCAGTGGGGCACTAGCGGAAACCGGGGAGCTGTTTTTT. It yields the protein CAISGALAETGELFF.

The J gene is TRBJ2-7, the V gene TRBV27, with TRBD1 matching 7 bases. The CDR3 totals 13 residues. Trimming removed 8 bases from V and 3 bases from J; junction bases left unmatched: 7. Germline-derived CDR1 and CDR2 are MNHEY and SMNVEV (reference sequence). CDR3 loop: CASSSRDSYEQYF. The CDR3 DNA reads TGTGCCAGCTCCTCGAGGGACAGCTACGAGCAGTACTTC.

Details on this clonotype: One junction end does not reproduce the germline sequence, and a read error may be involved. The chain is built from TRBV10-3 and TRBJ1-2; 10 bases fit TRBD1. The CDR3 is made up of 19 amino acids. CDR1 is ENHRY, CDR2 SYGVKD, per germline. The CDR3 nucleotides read TGTGCCATCAGTGAGTCCATTGGGACAGGGGTCGGATATAACTATGGCGACACCTTC. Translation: CAISESIGTGVGYNYGDTF.

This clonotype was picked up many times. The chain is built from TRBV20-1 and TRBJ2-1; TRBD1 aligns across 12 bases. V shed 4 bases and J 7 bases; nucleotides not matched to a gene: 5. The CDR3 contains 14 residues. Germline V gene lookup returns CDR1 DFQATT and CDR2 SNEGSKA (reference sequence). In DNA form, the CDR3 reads TGCAGTGCTAATCCGGGACAGGGGGCGAATGAGCAGTTCTTC. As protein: CSANPGQGANEQFF.

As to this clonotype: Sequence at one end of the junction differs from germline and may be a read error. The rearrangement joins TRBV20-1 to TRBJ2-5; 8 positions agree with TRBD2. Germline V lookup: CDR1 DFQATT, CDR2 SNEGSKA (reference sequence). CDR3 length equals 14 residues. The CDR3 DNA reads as TGCAGTGCTAGAGATCGCCTCTCCGCGGGAGGCCAGATCTTC. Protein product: CSARDRLSAGGQIF.

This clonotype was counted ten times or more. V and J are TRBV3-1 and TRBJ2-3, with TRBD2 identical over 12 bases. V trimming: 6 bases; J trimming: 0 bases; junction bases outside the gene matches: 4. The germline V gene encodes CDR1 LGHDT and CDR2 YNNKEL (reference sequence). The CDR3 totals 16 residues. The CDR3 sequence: CASRLAGGSSTDTQYF. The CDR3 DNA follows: TGTGCCAGCAGGCTAGCGGGAGGGTCCAGCACAGATACGCAGTATTTT.

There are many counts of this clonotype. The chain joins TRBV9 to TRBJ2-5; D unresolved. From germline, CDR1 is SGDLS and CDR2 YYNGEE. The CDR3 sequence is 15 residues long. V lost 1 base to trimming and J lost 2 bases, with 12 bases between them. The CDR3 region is CASSVTPTSQETQYF. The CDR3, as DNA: TGTGCCAGCAGCGTAACCCCAACAAGTCAAGAGACCCAGTACTTC.

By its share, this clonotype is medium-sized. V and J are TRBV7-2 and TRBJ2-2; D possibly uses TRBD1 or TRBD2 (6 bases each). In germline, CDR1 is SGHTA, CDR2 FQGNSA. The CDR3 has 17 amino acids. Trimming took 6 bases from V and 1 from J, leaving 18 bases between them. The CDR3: CASRSGVWRGNTGELFF. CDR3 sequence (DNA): TGTGCCAGCAGATCAGGGGTCTGGCGGGGGAACACCGGGGAGCTGTTTTTT.

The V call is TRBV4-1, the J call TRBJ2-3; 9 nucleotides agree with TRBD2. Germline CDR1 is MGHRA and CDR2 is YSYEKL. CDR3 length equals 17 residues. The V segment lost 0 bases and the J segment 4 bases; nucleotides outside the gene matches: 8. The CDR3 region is CASSQDAAGGPPDTQYF. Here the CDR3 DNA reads TGCGCCAGCAGCCAAGATGCGGCGGGAGGGCCCCCAGATACGCAGTATTTT.